This TCR beta chain was sequenced during a study of T cell responses to AZD1222 COVID-19 vaccine. The repertoire was sequenced with immunoSEQ multiplex PCR; TCRdb's copy has only in-frame clones and lacks some. The repertoire consists of about 110,000 clones, with around 87% occurring once and the leading ten covering roughly 4.4%. The length of the CDR3 is 13 residues. V lost 0 bases and J lost 8, with 7 bases in between. CDR1 and CDR2 (germline): LNHNV, YYDKDF (reference sequence). This chain connects TRBV15 to TRBJ1-4; the D is unclear. This TCR derives from an adult who received the AZD1222 COVID-19 vaccine. The starting material was peripheral blood, obtained 28 days after the second AZD1222 dose. The CDR3, as DNA: TGTGCCACCAGCAGAGATATCCGGGAAAAACTGTTTTTT. It specifies CATSRDIREKLFF. Full variable domain (outside the CDR3, taken from reference TRBV15 and TRBJ1-4): DAMVIQNPRYQVTQFGKPVTLSCSQTLNHNVMYWYQQKSSQAPKLLFHYYDKDFNNEADTPDNFQSRRPNTSFCFLDIRSPGLGDTAMYLCATSRDIREKLFFGSGTQLSVL.